This T cell receptor beta chain appears in the sequencing data of a study of a mutant IDH1 vaccine in newly diagnosed glioma (dated by TCRdb to 2020 to 2022). Regarding the research as a whole: Of the approximately 29 treated patients, around 62% were male and roughly 38% were female, and a mean age of 40.4 years was recorded. Before enrollment, patients had received standard therapy of radiotherapy alone, temozolomide alone, or radiochemotherapy with temozolomide; most received the combination. Six visits were used for peripheral blood collection: V03 (baseline), V05, V07, V10, V12 and V13. For exploratory analyses, about two dozen treated patients had longitudinal TCRB deep sequencing done wherever samples were available. Summary of the overall study and its limitations: Across multiple MHC alleles, vaccine-induced immune responses were seen in around 93% of patients. No apparent relationship was observed between pseudoprogression and alterations in the top peripheral T cell clonotypes detected by TCRB sequencing. Availability determined which PBMC samples were chosen for TCRB deep sequencing. It was noted by the authors that analyses of patient blood samples could not be reproduced owing to sample limitations.

The library was built by means of the immunoSEQ multiplex PCR assay. Following the manufacturer's protocol, the hsTCRB Kit was used to amplify rearranged TCR beta chain sequences. TCRB libraries were sequenced on an Illumina MiSeq. Turning to the authors' computational methods: Demultiplexing, trimming and gene mapping were performed with the kit vendor's proprietary platform. This is the immuneACCESS table as TCRdb keeps it, with only in-frame sequences that have V and J called. A part of the clones is gone; compared with another copy, unresolved V genes explain less than half, and the rest is unexplained. The V and J calls and clone size are taken from that table; D and trimming were inferred from the DNA. Across this sample there are about 88,000 clones, with over 75% seen only once. The ten biggest clones cover around 5% of the sample. After removal of 1 base from V and 2 bases from J, the junction retains 5 bases not matched to a gene. CDR1 and CDR2 are read off the germline V gene as SNHLY and FYNNEI. The CDR3 sequence holds 16 residues, the cysteine and phenylalanine included. Just CDR3 DNA is preserved here, 48 bases in frame from base 1.

The time point label on this specimen signifies: baseline, week 1 (first vaccination visit). This specimen's treatment or condition label, per the study, means: pre-vaccination baseline after standard-of-care therapy. Donors had newly diagnosed WHO grade 3 or 4 IDH1-mutant astrocytomas with loss of nuclear ATRX. The samples were drawn from NOA16, a multicentre, single-arm, open-label phase I trial in Germany that tested a mutant IDH1 peptide vaccine in humans for the first time. Blood drawn at visit V03 was used as the baseline sample for immunogenicity testing. Genomic DNA for TCRB sequencing was extracted from EDTA blood using the DNeasy Blood and Tissue Kit. About this clone itself: The target of this receptor is not known. No base quality information exists; no much larger clone differs at one position.

This TCR derives from a man aged 40-55 years with glioma. Some clones in this sample may be carry-over from other donors' samples. The chain is assembled from TRBV2 and TRBJ2-7; TRBD2 matches 10 bases in the middle. The specimen was PBMCs, collected from a glioma patient treated with radiotherapy, temozolomide or both. At the DNA level, the sequence is TGTGCCAGCAGTGAAGAAACCAGCGGGGGGGCCTACGAGCAGTACTTC. Its protein is CASSEETSGGAYEQYF.